These T cell receptor beta chains were read from a single sample in a study of cytomegalovirus exposure and HLA in healthy donors. The assay was immunoSEQ multiplex PCR, and TCRdb's table has in-frame clones only and misses some. The table has 100,000 or so clones, over 65% seen once. The sequenced sample consisted of PBMCs. The receptors derive from a man aged 40-49 years in good health and CMV-seronegative. Each CDR3 is given with its conserved first and last residue. The D gene is left open where the match is weak. A clone size is listed for some rows: how often the clone was seen (once, few, many), or a class if it is expanded.

V gene,clone size,D gene,J gene,CDR3 protein,CDR3 DNA
TRBV4-3,few,-,TRBJ1-2,CASSREDPTRGGYTF,TGCGCCAGCAGCCGAGAGGACCCAACAAGGGGTGGCTACACCTTC
TRBV5-1,few,TRBD2,TRBJ2-1,CASNFGSTSGGYNEQFF,TGCGCCAGCAACTTCGGTTCGACTAGCGGGGGGTACAATGAGCAGTTCTTC
TRBV18,-,TRBD2,TRBJ2-3,CASSPASGGASTDTQYF,TGTGCCAGCTCACCAGCTAGCGGGGGCGCGAGCACAGATACGCAGTATTTT
TRBV28,-,-,TRBJ1-1,CASSFKARGTEAFF,TGTGCCAGCAGTTTTAAGGCACGGGGGACTGAAGCTTTCTTT
TRBV13,-,-,TRBJ1-3,CASSLGRISGNTIYF,TGTGCCAGCAGCTTAGGGCGGATCTCTGGAAACACCATATATTTT
TRBV7-9,-,TRBD2,TRBJ2-3,CASSLGAGADTQYF,TGTGCCAGCAGCTTGGGAGCGGGGGCAGATACGCAGTATTTT
TRBV5-1,-,-,TRBJ2-3,CASSLGQVGDTQYF,TGCGCCAGCAGCTTGGGGCAGGTGGGAGATACGCAGTATTTT
TRBV25-1,-,-,TRBJ1-2,CASSEWPRGYGYTF,TGTGCCAGCAGTGAATGGCCCAGGGGCTACGGCTACACCTTC
TRBV11-2,-,TRBD2,TRBJ2-5,CASSLDGGGAGQETQYF,TGTGCCAGCAGCTTAGACGGCGGGGGGGCCGGGCAAGAGACCCAGTACTTC
TRBV2,-,-,TRBJ2-1,CASRVPGSREQFF,TGTGCCAGCAGGGTCCCAGGGTCTCGTGAGCAGTTCTTC
TRBV7-2,few,-,TRBJ1-6,CASSQAGLFSPLHF,TGTGCCAGCAGCCAGGCAGGTCTTTTTTCACCCCTCCACTTT
TRBV6-5,-,TRBD1,TRBJ2-2,CASSYGTGGSGELFF,TGTGCCAGCAGTTACGGGACAGGGGGTTCCGGGGAGCTGTTTTTT
TRBV11-3,few,-,TRBJ1-1,CASSRGAQTEAFF,TGTGCCAGCAGCCGGGGGGCCCAAACTGAAGCTTTCTTT
TRBV18,-,TRBD2,TRBJ2-1,CASSQPGLAGEGSYNEQFF,TGTGCCAGCTCACAACCGGGACTAGCGGGGGAAGGCTCCTACAATGAGCAGTTCTTC
TRBV11-3,once,-,TRBJ2-7,CASSQPGTTTEQYF,TGTGCCAGCAGCCAACCCGGGACAACAACCGAGCAGTACTTC
TRBV5-1,-,TRBD2,TRBJ2-1,CASSFSTSGGDPNEQFF,TGCGCCAGCAGCTTTTCGACTAGCGGGGGGGACCCCAATGAGCAGTTCTTC
TRBV6-1,-,-,TRBJ2-6,CASSVVATSGANVLTF,TGTGCCAGCAGTGTGGTAGCAACCTCTGGGGCCAACGTCCTGACTTTC